The present T cell receptor (beta chain) was sequenced within a study of shared clonotypes between healthy human individuals (dated by TCRdb to the early 2020s). As for the study more broadly: Three men and two women, aged 18 to 49 years, made up the cohort. Per donor, three plates each were used for CD4 naive and CD4 memory, two for CD8 naive, and one for CD8 memory. Different laboratories and diverse techniques were used to prepare libraries and sequence TCR repertoires, to increase sequencing depth and limit assay-specific biases. To estimate repertoire size and how much clonotype sharing occurs between individuals, the study deeply sequenced the blood TCR repertoires of a handful of healthy adults. Each donor's leukapheresis produced roughly between roughly 0.85 and 10 billion PBMCs. The investigation overall reported the following: Naive subsets generally had larger estimated clonotype richness than memory subsets. The small number of donors limited the genetic and exposure-history diversity represented. Pairwise subsampling led to the expectation that sequencing depth would affect the degree of clonotype sharing among donors. Compared with non-shared clonotypes, clonotypes shared by all four sorted-subset donors had higher generation probabilities. Sampling was limited to blood, and TCR repertoires in tissue likely differ from TCR repertoires in blood. Rarefaction of sorted-subset datasets indicated incomplete sequencing despite the large sequencing depth. Roughly 5% of naive CD4, more than 3% of naive CD8, approximately 2.2% of memory CD4, and less than 0.45% of memory CD8 clonotypes were shared across several donors.

Using the deep immunoSEQ assay, multiplex PCR amplified TCR CDR3 regions from genomic DNA. Extracted genomic DNA from each cell subset was spread evenly across all wells of several immunoSEQ 96-well plates, with each plate serving as a replicate. For sorted subsets, 150 to 250 ng genomic DNA, equal to tens of thousands of T cell genomes, was loaded into each replicate PCR. Purified libraries were quantified with a Qubit 3.0 fluorometer, sized on a Bioanalyzer 2100, and re-quantified with the KAPA Library Quantification kit. A separate single-read 150-cycle Illumina NextSeq 550 flow cell was used to sequence each immunoSEQ 96-well plate. On the authors' methods: Because the immunoSEQ output included only junctional sequences and no quality scores, the filtering could not be the same as the filtering used for full-length reads. To assign V/J genes and CDR3, sequences were annotated against IMGT germline references using PyIR, a Python wrapper for IgBLAST v1.9. Reads with weak V/J assignments (E-value above 1e-6), missing CDR3, stop codons, out-of-frame junctions, or ambiguous translated residues were removed. V3J clonotypes were defined as sequences sharing an identical inferred V gene, J gene, and CDR3 amino acid sequence. The percentage overlap between two repertoires was calculated by dividing the number of shared unique clonotypes by the size of the smaller repertoire. Three approaches were used to assess repertoire richness: RTK rarefaction, the Chao1 estimator, and Recon v2.1 estimates of unobserved clonotypes. For all TCRbeta clonotypes obtained by the gDNA method from a few donors, generation probabilities were computed with OLGA. This is the immuneACCESS table as TCRdb keeps it, with only in-frame sequences that have V and J called. A part of the clones is gone; compared with another copy, unresolved V genes explain less than half, and the rest is unexplained. D and trimming come from the DNA, and the V and J calls and clone size come from that table. Present in this sample are over a million clones, about 74% of which were seen just once. Over 1.3% of the sample rests with the top ten.

A word on this clone: There is no known antigen for this receptor. No per-base quality is available; no much larger clone lies one base away.

The CDR3, from cysteine to phenylalanine, totals 16 residues. Of all the DNA, just the CDR3 is kept, 48 bases in frame from base 1. Taken from the germline V gene, the CDR1 and CDR2 loops are SGHRS and YFSETQ. A distance of 17 bases separates the germline ends of V and J, which lose 2 bases and 3 bases respectively. The donors were healthy, HIV-negative adults with no recently reported acute infections or vaccinations. Every donor was a Caucasian adult residing in Nashville, Tennessee, USA. CD4+ T cells were enriched by magnetic negative selection; naive cells were then positively selected on CD45RA, and the negative fraction formed the memory subset. After blood collection by leukapheresis, PBMCs were isolated using Ficoll-Histopaque density gradient centrifugation and then cryopreserved in the vapor phase of liquid nitrogen. Purity and quantity of every magnetically sorted T cell population were checked by analytical flow cytometry. Genomic DNA was isolated from each sorted fraction and quantified by UV absorbance on a Nanodrop 2000c.

The clonotype originates from a man aged 18 to 30 in good health. The chain is encoded by TRBV5-1 joined to TRBJ1-1, with the D gene too uncertain to name. Material for sequencing was memory CD4+ T cells sorted from blood. The cell subset or site label, as the study defines it: CD45RA-negative fraction. Here the CDR3 is given as CASSFSGRGRDTEAFF. The DNA sequence is as follows: TGCGCCAGCAGCTTCTCCGGGCGCGGGAGGGACACTGAAGCTTTCTTT.